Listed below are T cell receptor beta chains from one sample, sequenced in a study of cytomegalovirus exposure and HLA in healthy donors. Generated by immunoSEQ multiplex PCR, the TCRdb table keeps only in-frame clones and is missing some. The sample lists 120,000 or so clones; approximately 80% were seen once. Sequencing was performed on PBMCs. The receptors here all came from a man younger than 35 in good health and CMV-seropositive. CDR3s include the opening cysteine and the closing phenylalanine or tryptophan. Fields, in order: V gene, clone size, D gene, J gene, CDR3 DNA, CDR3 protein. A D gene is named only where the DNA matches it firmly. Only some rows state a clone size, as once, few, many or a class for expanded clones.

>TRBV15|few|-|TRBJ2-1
TGTGCCACCAGCAGAGCGTACAATGAGCAGTTCTTC
CATSRAYNEQFF
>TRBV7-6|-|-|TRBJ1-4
TGTGCCAGCAGCTTCTTCGGAGGGGTGGATGAAAAACTGTTTTTT
CASSFFGGVDEKLFF
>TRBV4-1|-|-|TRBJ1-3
TGCGCCAGCAGCCAAGCCCCGGGCAGGGAAGGAAACACCATATATTTT
CASSQAPGREGNTIYF
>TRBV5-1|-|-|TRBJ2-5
TGCGCCAGCAGCTTGTGGGTGACAGCCCAAGAGACCCAGTACTTC
CASSLWVTAQETQYF
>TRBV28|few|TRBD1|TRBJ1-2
TGTGCCAGCGATAAGAAGACAGGGAACTATGGCTACACCTTC
CASDKKTGNYGYTF
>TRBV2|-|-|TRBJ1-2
TGTGCCAGCAGTGTCAGTTCATCTAACTATGGCTACACCTTC
CASSVSSSNYGYTF
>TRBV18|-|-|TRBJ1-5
TGTGCCACCTCCGACCGACAGGGCAATCAGCCCCAGCATTTT
CATSDRQGNQPQHF
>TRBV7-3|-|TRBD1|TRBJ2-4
TGTGCCAGCAGCCCTGGACAGGAGAGGCAAAACATTCAGTACTTC
CASSPGQERQNIQYF
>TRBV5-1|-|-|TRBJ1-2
TGCGCCAGCAGCTTGGACAGTTCGAACTATGGCTACACCTTC
CASSLDSSNYGYTF
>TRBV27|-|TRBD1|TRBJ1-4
TGTGCCAGCAGTCCCCTGAACCGGGACAGGGATGAAAAACTGTTTTTT
CASSPLNRDRDEKLFF
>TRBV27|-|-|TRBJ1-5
TGTGCCAGCAGTCCCCCAGGGCAGGAGAGCAATCAGCCCCAGCATTTT
CASSPPGQESNQPQHF
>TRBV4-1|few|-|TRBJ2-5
TGCGCCAGCAGCCCGCGCCTTCAGGGGGGAGAGACCCAGTACTTC
CASSPRLQGGETQYF
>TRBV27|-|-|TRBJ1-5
TGTGCCAGCACCGTCCTCGGGGGGAGGGAGCCCCAGCATTTT
CASTVLGGREPQHF
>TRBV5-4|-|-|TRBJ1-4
TGTGCCAGCAGTTATGGGACTGTGAATGAAAAACTGTTTTTT
CASSYGTVNEKLFF
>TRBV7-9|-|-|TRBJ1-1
TGTTCCAGCAGCTTAGGTGAGGTTCCGGAGGCTGAAGCTTTCTTT
CSSSLGEVPEAEAFF
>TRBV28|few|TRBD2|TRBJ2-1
TGTGCCAGCAGTCCTAGCGGGGGGGCTTTCGTCGATGAGCAGTTCTTC
CASSPSGGAFVDEQFF
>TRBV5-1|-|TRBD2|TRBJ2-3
TGCGCCAGCAGCTCGAAAGCGGGAGCTAGCACAGATACGCAGTATTTT
CASSSKAGASTDTQYF
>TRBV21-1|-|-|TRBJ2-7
TGTGCCAGCAGCAACCGCTATAACTTTCAGGGCTACGAGCAGTACTTC
CASSNRYNFQGYEQYF
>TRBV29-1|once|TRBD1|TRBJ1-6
TGCAGCGTTTCTACAGGGGCTGATTCACCCCTCCACTTT
CSVSTGADSPLHF
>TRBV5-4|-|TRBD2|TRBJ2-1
TGTGCCAGCAGCTTGGGTGGGGCTAGCGGGGTTTCCTACAATGAGCAGTTCTTC
CASSLGGASGVSYNEQFF
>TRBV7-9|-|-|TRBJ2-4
TGTTCCAGCAGCTTAGATGGCGGTCAAAAAAACATTCAGTACTTC
CSSSLDGGQKNIQYF
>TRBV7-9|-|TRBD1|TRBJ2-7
TGTGCCAGCAGCCTACCCCGGACAGGGACGGATTACTACGAGCAGTACTTC
CASSLPRTGTDYYEQYF